The TCR beta chain described here comes from a study of CD8 T cells in ankylosing spondylitis. Study-wide results and caveats: CD8+ by phenotype, disease-linked clones were relatively rare in peripheral blood. Researchers reportedly found disease-linked clones significantly enriched in matched ankylosing spondylitis synovial fluid. Several highly homologous variants made up a TCR beta motif that seemed to typify ankylosing spondylitis blood. Previously reported in reactive arthritis synovial fluid and blood were some of the motif variants.

This CDR3 has 16 amino acids. After removal of 7 bases from V and 10 bases from J, the junction contained 13 bases not matched to a gene. Via MiXCR, TCRdb re-called the 5' RACE reads, giving one row per CDR3 protein. The table includes roughly 400,000 distinct CDR3 sequences, 20% to 25% detected once. In regard to this clonotype: Its specificity is unknown.

The clonotype was recovered from a male donor with ankylosing spondylitis. The sample consisted of blood, either unsorted or a sorted T cell fraction (not recorded which). The rearrangement uses TRBV12-3 or TRBV12-4 and TRBJ2-1; 13 bases fit TRBD2. The CDR3 nucleotides read TGTGCCAGCACCCCGGCCGGGACTAGCGGGATTGGGGAGCAGTTCTTC. Protein sequence: CASTPAGTSGIGEQFF.